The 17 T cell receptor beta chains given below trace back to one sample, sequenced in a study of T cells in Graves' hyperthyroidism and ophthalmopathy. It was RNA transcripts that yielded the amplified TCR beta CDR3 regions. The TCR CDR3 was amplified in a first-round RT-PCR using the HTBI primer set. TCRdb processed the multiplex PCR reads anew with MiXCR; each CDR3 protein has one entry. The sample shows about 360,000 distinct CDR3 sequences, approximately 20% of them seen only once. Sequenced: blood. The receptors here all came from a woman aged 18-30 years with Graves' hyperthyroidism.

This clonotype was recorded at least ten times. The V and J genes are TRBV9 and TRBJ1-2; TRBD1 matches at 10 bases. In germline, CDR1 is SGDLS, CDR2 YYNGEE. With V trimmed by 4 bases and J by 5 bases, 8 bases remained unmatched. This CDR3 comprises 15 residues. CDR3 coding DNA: TGTGCCAGCAGCCCCCGGACAGGGGGAGGGTATGGCTACACCTTC. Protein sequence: CASSPRTGGGYGYTF. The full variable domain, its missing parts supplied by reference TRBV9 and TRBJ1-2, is DSGVTQTPKHLITATGQRVTLRCSPRSGDLSVYWYQQSLDQGLQFLIQYYNGEERAKGNILERFSAQQFPDLHSELNLSSLELGDSALYFCASSPRTGGGYGYTFGSGTRLTVV.

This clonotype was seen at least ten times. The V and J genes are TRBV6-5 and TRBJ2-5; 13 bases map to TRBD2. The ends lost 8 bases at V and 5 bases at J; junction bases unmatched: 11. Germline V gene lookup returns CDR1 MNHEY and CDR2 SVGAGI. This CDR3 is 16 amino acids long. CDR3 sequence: CASADRTSGGWETQYF. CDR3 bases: TGTGCCAGCGCTGATAGGACTAGCGGGGGATGGGAGACCCAGTACTTC.

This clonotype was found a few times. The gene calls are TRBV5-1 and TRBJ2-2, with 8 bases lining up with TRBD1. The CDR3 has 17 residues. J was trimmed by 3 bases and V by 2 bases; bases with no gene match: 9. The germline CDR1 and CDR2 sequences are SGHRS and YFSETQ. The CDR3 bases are TGCGCCAGCAGCTTCGCCTATCAGGGGGCTTACACCGGGGAGCTGTTTTTT. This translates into CASSFAYQGAYTGELFF. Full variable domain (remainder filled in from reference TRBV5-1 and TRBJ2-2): KAGVTQTPRYLIKTRGQQVTLSCSPISGHRSVSWYQQTPGQGLQFLFEYFSETQRNKGNFPGRFSGRQFSNSRSEMNVSTLELGDSALYLCASSFAYQGAYTGELFFGEGSRLTVL.

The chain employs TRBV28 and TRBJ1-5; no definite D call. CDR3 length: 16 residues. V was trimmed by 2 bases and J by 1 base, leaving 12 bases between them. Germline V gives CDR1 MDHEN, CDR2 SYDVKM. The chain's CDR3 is CASSLGVPASNQPQHF. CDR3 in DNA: TGTGCCAGCAGTTTAGGGGTCCCCGCGAGCAATCAGCCCCAGCATTTT. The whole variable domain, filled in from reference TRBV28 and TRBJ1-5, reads DVKVTQSSRYLVKRTGEKVFLECVQDMDHENMFWYRQDPGLGLRLIYFSYDVKMKEKGDIPEGYSVSREKKERFSLILESASTNQTSMYLCASSLGVPASNQPQHFGDGTRLSIL.

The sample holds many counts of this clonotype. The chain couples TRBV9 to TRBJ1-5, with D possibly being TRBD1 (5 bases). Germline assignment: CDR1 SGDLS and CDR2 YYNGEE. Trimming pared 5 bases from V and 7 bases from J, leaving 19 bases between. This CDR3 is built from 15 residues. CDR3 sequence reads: CASSPQGRVGQPQHF. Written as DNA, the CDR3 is TGTGCCAGCAGTCCCCAGGGCAGGGTGGGACAGCCCCAGCATTTT.

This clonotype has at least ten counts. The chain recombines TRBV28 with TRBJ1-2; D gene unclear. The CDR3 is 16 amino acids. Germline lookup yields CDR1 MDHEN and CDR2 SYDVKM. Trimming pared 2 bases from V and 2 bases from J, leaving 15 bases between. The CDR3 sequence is CASSLTFGGTNYGYTF. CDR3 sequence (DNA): TGTGCCAGCAGTTTAACGTTCGGCGGAACCAACTATGGCTACACCTTC.

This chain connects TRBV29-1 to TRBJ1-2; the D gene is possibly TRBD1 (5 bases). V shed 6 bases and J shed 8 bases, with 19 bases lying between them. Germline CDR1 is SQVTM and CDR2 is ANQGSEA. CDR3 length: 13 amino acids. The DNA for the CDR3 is TGCAGCGTGTCCGTACAGGCGAGGTCCGGCTACACCTTC. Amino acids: CSVSVQARSGYTF.

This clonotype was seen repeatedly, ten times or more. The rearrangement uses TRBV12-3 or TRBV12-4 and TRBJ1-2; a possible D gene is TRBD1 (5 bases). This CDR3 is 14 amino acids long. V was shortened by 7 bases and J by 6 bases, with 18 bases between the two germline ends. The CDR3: CASILDRGLNGYTF. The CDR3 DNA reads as TGTGCCAGCATCCTGGATCGGGGGTTAAATGGCTACACCTTC.

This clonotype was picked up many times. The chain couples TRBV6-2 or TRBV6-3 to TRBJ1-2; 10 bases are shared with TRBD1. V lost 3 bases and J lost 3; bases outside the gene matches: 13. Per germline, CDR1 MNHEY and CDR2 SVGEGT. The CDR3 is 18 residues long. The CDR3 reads CASSYLDAGTGEDYGYTF. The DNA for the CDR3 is TGTGCCAGCAGTTATTTAGATGCCGGGACAGGGGAGGACTATGGCTACACCTTC.

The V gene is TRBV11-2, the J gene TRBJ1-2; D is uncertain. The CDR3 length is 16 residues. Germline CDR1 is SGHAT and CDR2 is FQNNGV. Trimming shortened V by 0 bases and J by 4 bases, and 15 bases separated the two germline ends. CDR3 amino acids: CASSLEPSGLGYGYTF. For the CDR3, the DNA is TGTGCCAGCAGCTTAGAGCCGTCGGGTTTGGGCTATGGCTACACCTTC. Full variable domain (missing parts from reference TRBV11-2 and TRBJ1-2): EAGVAQSPRYKIIEKRQSVAFWCNPISGHATLYWYQQILGQGPKLLIQFQNNGVVDDSQLPKDRFSAERLKGVDSTLKIQPAKLEDSAVYLCASSLEPSGLGYGYTFGSGTRLTVV.

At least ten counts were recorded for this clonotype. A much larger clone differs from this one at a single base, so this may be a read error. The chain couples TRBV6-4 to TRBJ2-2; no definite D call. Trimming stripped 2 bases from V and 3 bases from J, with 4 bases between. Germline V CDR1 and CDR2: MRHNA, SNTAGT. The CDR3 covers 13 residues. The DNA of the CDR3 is TGTGCCAGCAGTGACGGGGACACCGGGGAGCTGTTTTTT. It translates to CASSDGDTGELFF.

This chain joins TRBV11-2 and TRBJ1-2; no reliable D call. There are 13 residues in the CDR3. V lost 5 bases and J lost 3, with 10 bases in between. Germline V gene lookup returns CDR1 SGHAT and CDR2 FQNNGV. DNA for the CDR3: TGTGCCAGCAGCCTCGGGGTTTACTATGGCTACACCTTC. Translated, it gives CASSLGVYYGYTF.

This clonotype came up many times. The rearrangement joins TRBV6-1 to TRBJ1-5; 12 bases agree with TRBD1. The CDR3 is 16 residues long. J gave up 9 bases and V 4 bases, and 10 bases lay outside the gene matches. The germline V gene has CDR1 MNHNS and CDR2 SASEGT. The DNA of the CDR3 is TGTGCCAGCAGTGCCGCTGGGACAGGGGGCAGGGGGCCCCAGCATTTT. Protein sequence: CASSAAGTGGRGPQHF.

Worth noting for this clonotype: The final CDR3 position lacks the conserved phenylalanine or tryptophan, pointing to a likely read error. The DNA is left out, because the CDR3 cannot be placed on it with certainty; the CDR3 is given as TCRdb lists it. This CDR3 is CASDRGFEACL. The V call is TRBV2, the J call TRBJ1-1. Germline V gene sequence: CDR1 SNHLY, CDR2 FYNNEI. The CDR3 adds up to 11 amino acids, both ends counted.

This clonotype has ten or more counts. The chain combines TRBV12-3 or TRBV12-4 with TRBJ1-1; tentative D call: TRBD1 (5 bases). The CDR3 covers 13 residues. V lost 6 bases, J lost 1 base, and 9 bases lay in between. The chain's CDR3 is CASSPGENTEAFF. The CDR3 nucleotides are TGTGCCAGCAGCCCGGGGGAGAACACTGAAGCTTTCTTT.

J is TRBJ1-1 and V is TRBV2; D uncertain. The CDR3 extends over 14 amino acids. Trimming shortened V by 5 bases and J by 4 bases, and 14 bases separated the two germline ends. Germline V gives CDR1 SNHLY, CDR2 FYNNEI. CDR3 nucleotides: TGTGCCAGCAGTTTTGACACTGGGAGCACTGAAGCTTTCTTT. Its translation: CASSFDTGSTEAFF.

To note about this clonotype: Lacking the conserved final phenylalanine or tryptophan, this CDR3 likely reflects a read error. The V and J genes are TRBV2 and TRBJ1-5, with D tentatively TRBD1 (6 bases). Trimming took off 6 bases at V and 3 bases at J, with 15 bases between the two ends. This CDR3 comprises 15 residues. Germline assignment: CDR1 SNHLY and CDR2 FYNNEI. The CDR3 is CASSTTGNPNQPQHL. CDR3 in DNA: TGTGCCAGCAGCACTACAGGGAACCCCAATCAGCCCCAGCATTTG.